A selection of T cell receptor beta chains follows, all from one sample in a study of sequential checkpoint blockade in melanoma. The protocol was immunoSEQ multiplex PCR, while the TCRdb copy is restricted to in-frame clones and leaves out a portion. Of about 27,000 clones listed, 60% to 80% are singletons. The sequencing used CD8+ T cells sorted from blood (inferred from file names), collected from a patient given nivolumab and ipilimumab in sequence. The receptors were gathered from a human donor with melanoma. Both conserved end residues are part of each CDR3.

CDR3aa: CASSLRPSGVTGELFF
j_gene: TRBJ2-2
v_gene: TRBV7-2

CDR3aa: CASSYGPGSPLHF
j_gene: TRBJ1-6
v_gene: TRBV6-5

CDR3aa: CASSWTGSYEQYF
j_gene: TRBJ2-7
v_gene: TRBV7-2

CDR3aa: CASSVGASGGTDTQYF
j_gene: TRBJ2-3
v_gene: TRBV6-4

CDR3aa: CASSPSLAGGRGSETQYF
j_gene: TRBJ2-5
v_gene: TRBV7-9

CDR3aa: CASSYLGQGENEQFF
j_gene: TRBJ2-1
v_gene: TRBV6-6

CDR3aa: CASSLGAEQYF
j_gene: TRBJ2-7
v_gene: TRBV7-8

CDR3aa: CASSLGGQGAYNSPLHF
j_gene: TRBJ1-6
v_gene: TRBV7-9

CDR3aa: CASSVDGTSGETQYF
j_gene: TRBJ2-5
v_gene: TRBV9

CDR3aa: CASSVLAGPNEQFF
j_gene: TRBJ2-1
v_gene: TRBV11-2

CDR3aa: CAWGGRGHLREQYF
j_gene: TRBJ2-7
v_gene: TRBV30

CDR3aa: CASSFGVDEKLFF
j_gene: TRBJ1-4
v_gene: TRBV5-6

CDR3aa: CASSCGGYTF
j_gene: TRBJ1-2
v_gene: TRBV6-5

CDR3aa: CASKGQEGHNSPLHF
j_gene: TRBJ1-6
v_gene: TRBV28

CDR3aa: CASSTRGFYTGELFF
j_gene: TRBJ2-2
v_gene: TRBV28

CDR3aa: CASSLPRLDADTGELFF
j_gene: TRBJ2-2
v_gene: TRBV11-2

CDR3aa: CSVDAGYYGYTF
j_gene: TRBJ1-2
v_gene: TRBV29-1

CDR3aa: CASSLEFPSGGSYEQYF
j_gene: TRBJ2-7
v_gene: TRBV11-2

CDR3aa: CASSSGTVLGEQYF
j_gene: TRBJ2-7
v_gene: TRBV7-9

CDR3aa: CASSQVLGGVDEQFF
j_gene: TRBJ2-1
v_gene: TRBV4-2